One sample yielded the 8 T cell receptor beta chains listed below, sequenced in a study of T-cell reconstitution after alpha-beta-depleted transplantation in children (dated by TCRdb to 2016 to 2017). Receptor libraries were prepared by PCR. Sequenced using an Illumina HiSeq 2500. TCR libraries were prepared with molecular barcoding, using unique molecular identifiers to normalize TCRbeta repertoire quantification. TCRdb reprocessed the public reads (quality trimming at Q25 with fastp, clone calling with MiXCR) and kept in-frame beta chains. Duplicate CDR3 protein sequences are folded into a single record with the most common DNA and genes. Across this sample there are over 85,000 distinct CDR3 sequences, with under 13% seen only once. 8% of the sample comes from the top ten. The input for sequencing was PBMCs from the stem cell graft donor, taken from the stem cell graft. The receptors originated from a human donor who donated a stem cell graft to a child with acute lymphoblastic leukemia.

This clonotype was found many times. V gene TRBV10-2 combines with J gene TRBJ2-2; 11 bases line up with TRBD1. This CDR3 is 17 amino acids long. Looked up from germline, CDR1 is WSHSY and CDR2 is SAAADI. J lost 4 bases, V lost 4 bases, and 8 bases had no gene match. CDR3 nucleotides: TGCGCCAGCAGTGGCGCCGGACAGGGGGCGCTCACCGGGGAGCTGTTTTTT. The encoded protein is CASSGAGQGALTGELFF.

This clonotype was counted at least ten times. The V and J genes are TRBV6-5 and TRBJ2-5; 11 bases map to TRBD1. The CDR3 has 15 residues. The J segment lost 1 base and the V segment lost 6 bases, leaving 4 bases of the junction unmatched. Per germline, CDR1 MNHEY and CDR2 SVGAGI. CDR3 nucleotide sequence: TGTGCCAGCAGCACCGGGACAGGGGGCCAAGAGACCCAGTACTTC. The encoded protein is CASSTGTGGQETQYF.

Concerning this clonotype itself: Possible read error: a much larger clone is one base away. The rearrangement joins TRBV18 to TRBJ2-7; TRBD1 is a possible D gene (6 bases). The CDR3 runs to 15 residues. Germline V gives CDR1 KGHSH, CDR2 LQKENI. CDR3: CSSFTRDTNPYEQYF. CDR3 coding DNA: TGTTCCAGCTTCACGAGGGACACTAACCCCTACGAGCAGTACTTC.

This clonotype was seen ten or more times. The chain couples TRBV5-1 to TRBJ1-3, with D unresolved. V was cut by 0 bases and J by 0 bases, with 1 base left in between. This CDR3 spans 13 amino acids. The germline V gene encodes CDR1 SGHRS and CDR2 YFSETQ. In DNA, the CDR3 is TGCGCCAGCAGCTTGGGCTCTGGAAACACCATATATTTT. Its protein is CASSLGSGNTIYF.

CDR3 DNA: TGTGCCAGCAGCTTGGCGTATGAGCAGTTCTTC. Residues: CASSLAYEQFF. J is TRBJ2-1 and V is TRBV5-4; D unresolved. Trimming pared 0 bases from V and 8 bases from J, leaving 3 bases between. The germline gives CDR1 SGHNT, CDR2 YYREEE (reference sequence). The CDR3 contains 11 residues.

Ten or more counts support this clonotype. The CDR3 region is CASSLAFMDHEQFF. The CDR3, as DNA: TGTGCCAGCAGCTTAGCCTTTATGGATCATGAGCAGTTCTTC. J is TRBJ2-1 and V is TRBV11-2; no reliable D call. The CDR3 is made up of 14 amino acids. Trimming stripped 1 base from V and 8 bases from J, with 12 bases between. The germline CDR1 and CDR2 sequences are SGHAT and FQNNGV.

This clonotype was observed at least ten times. This chain joins TRBV10-3 and TRBJ2-3, with 10 bases lining up with TRBD2. This CDR3 comprises 13 residues. Trimming cost V 10 bases and J 1 base; bases outside gene matches: 2. Germline V gives CDR1 ENHRY, CDR2 SYGVKD. The CDR3 sequence is CATGTSGTDTQYF. The CDR3 DNA is TGTGCCACCGGGACTAGCGGCACAGATACGCAGTATTTT.

This clonotype was seen repeatedly, ten times or more. The chain employs TRBV7-9 and TRBJ2-1, with TRBD2 matching 16 bases. Germline CDR1 reads SEHNR; CDR2 reads FQNEAQ (reference sequence). Unmatched junction bases numbered 6, after V lost 4 bases and J lost 0 bases. The CDR3 is 19 residues long. CDR3: CASSSLGLAGGSSYNEQFF. CDR3 DNA sequence: TGTGCCAGCAGCTCCTTGGGACTAGCGGGAGGGAGCTCCTACAATGAGCAGTTCTTC.